The T cell receptor (beta chain) described here comes from a study of T cell changes during pregnancy in multiple sclerosis. The method was immunoSEQ multiplex PCR; TCRdb's version includes in-frame clones alone and lacks a portion of them. This table holds 100,000 or so clones, about 89% found once. The sequence was collected from a female donor with multiple sclerosis, enrolled in a pregnancy study. Sequences were derived from peripheral blood, sampled after pregnancy.

The CDR3: CSVGWGANTGELFF. The CDR3 DNA is TGCAGCGTTGGATGGGGGGCGAACACCGGGGAGCTGTTTTTT. The chain combines TRBV29-1 with TRBJ2-2; tentative D call: TRBD2 (6 bases). Trimming cost V 4 bases and J 0 bases, with 9 bases left between them. Germline V gene sequence: CDR1 SQVTM, CDR2 ANQGSEA. CDR3 length: 14 residues.